The present TCR beta chain was sequenced within a study of blood T cells in healthy people across ages. As concerns this clonotype: The antigen is not known.

Study results and limitations: Across the age range, TCR beta diversity per million T cells fell in a roughly linear way. PBMCs left unsorted prevented a conclusive naive versus antigen-experienced comparison. Versus aged donors, long-lived donors had higher diversity and more naive CD4+ cells. Researchers report that TCR beta diversity correlated strongly with naive T cell percentage.

Trimming cost V 7 bases and J 3 bases; bases outside gene matches: 12. Per the germline V gene, CDR1 is MDHEN and CDR2 is SYDVKM. This CDR3 region has 16 residues. Primed by a sample-barcoded 5' primer and a J-beta primer mix, a second PCR proceeded for about 6 to 12 cycles. MiXCR, run by TCRdb on the 5' RACE reads, gives a single entry per CDR3 protein. The profile shows over 1.5 million distinct CDR3 sequences, 49% of them singletons. This receptor was taken from a woman in her thirties or forties in good health. V is TRBV28 and J is TRBJ2-7, with 10 bases matching TRBD1. Material: blood. This CDR3 reads CASNALRTGGNYEQYF. DNA of the CDR3: TGTGCCAGCAACGCCCTCCGGACAGGGGGGAACTACGAGCAGTACTTC.